This T cell receptor beta chain was obtained from a study of cytomegalovirus exposure and HLA in healthy donors. Across the study: There were just under 400 genotyped donors. Of these, 81% fell in the genetic ancestry cluster associated with self-reported Caucasian donors. Findings and caveats of the study: Another analysis was done later, and it associated approximately 15,000 TCR beta sequences with HLA alleles at 0.05 false discovery rate. The study put 160 or so TCR beta chains on its list as cytomegalovirus-associated. Earlier analysis found most TCR beta V segments productive about 87% or about 30% of the time.

Trimming left V 0 bases short and J 5 bases short, with 14 bases between. This CDR3 contains 16 residues. The germline gives CDR1 SGHRS, CDR2 YFSETQ. The primer mix had 60 Vbeta and 13 Jbeta primers. Repertoires were generated with immunoSEQ multiplex PCR, while TCRdb's copy carries only in-frame clones and drops some. The data contain more than 110,000 clones, approximately 70% of them singletons. This clone showed up just once. Its antigen is currently unknown. The sequenced material came from PBMCs. The chain combines TRBV5-1 with TRBJ2-2; D may be TRBD2 (5 bases). This clonotype was sampled from a human donor in good health. This chain's CDR3 is CASSLEAAGLTGELFF. The CDR3 nucleotides read TGCGCCAGCAGCTTGGAGGCGGCGGGCCTGACCGGGGAGCTGTTTTTT. The full variable domain, its missing parts supplied by reference TRBV5-1 and TRBJ2-2, is KAGVTQTPRYLIKTRGQQVTLSCSPISGHRSVSWYQQTPGQGLQFLFEYFSETQRNKGNFPGRFSGRQFSNSRSEMNVSTLELGDSALYLCASSLEAAGLTGELFFGEGSRLTVL.